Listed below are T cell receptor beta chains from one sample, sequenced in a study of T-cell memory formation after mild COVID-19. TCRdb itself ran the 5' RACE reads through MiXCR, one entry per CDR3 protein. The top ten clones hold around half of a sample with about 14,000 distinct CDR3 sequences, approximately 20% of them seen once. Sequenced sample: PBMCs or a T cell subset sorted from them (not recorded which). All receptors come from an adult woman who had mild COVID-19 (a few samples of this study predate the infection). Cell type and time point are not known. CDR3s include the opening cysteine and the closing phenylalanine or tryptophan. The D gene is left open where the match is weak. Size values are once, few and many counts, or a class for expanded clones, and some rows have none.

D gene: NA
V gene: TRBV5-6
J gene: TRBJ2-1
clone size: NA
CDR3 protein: CASSALPYPGHSYNEQFF

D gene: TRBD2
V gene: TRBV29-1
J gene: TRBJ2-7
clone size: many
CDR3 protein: CSVEETLAGGPTSDEQYF

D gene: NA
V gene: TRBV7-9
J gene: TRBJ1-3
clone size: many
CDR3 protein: CASSLVVPGPGNTIYF

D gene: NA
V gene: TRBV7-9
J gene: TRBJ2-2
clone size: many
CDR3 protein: CASSLGLYTGELFF

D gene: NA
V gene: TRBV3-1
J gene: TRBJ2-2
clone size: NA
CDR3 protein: CASSQGGNTRRNTGELFF

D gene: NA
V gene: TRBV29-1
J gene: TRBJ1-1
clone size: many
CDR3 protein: CSAQRGGGTEAFF

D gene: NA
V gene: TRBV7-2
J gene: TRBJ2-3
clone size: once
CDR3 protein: CASTGFSTDTQYF

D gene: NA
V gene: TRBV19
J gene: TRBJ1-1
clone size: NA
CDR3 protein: CASNKALNTEAFF

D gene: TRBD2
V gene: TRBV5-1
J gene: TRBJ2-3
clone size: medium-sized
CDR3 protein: CASSGGLAGGMAGTDTQYF

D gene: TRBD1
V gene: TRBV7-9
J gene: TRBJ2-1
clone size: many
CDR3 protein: CASSLPLVGSWTGRNEQFF

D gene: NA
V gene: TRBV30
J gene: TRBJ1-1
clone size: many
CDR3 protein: CACSGQDTEAFF

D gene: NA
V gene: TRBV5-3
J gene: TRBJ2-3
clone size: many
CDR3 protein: CARSTGQRAADTQYF

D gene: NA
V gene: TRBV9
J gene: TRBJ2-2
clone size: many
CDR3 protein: CASSPPGVYTGELFF

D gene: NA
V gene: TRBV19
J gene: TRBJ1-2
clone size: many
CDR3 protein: CASSIGGSLGPYGYTF

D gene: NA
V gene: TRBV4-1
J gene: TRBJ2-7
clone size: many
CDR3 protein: CASSHSWGEGYEQYF

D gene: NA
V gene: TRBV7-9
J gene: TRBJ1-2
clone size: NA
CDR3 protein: CASSEQVYGYTF

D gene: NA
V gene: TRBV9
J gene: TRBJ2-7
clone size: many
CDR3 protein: CASSYGPGAYEQYF

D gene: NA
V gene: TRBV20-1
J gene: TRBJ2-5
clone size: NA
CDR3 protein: CSARDVAVKETQYF

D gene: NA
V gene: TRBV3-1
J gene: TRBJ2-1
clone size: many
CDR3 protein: CASSQDLGHNEQFF

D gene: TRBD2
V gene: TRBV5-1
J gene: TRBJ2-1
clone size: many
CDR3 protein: CASSLALAGGLSYNEQFF

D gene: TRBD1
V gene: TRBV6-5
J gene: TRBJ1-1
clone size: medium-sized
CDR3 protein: CASSSDRGLNTEAFF

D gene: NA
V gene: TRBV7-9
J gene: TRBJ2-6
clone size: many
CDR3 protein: CASSLSMASYGFSGANVLTF

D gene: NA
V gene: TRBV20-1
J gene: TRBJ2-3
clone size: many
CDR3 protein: CSANDEGGGTDTQYF

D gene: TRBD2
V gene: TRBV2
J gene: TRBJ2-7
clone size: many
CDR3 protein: CASSEESGSSYEQYF

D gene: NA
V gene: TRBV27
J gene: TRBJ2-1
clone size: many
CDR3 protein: CASSLRALDYNEQFF

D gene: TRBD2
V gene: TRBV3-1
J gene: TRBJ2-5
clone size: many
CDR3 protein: CASRLAGAVGGWLYF

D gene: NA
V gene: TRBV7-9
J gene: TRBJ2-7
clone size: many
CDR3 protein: CASSFGNLNSYREQYF

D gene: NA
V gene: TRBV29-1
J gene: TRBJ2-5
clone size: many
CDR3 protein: CSVMKVVETQYF

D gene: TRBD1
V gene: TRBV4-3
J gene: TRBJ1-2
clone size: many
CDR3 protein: CASSQDFKTGGYGYTF

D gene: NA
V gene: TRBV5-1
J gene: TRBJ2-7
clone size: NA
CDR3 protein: CASNRDSYEQYF

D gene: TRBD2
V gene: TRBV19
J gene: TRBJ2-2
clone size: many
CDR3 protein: CASSMSGLASGELFF

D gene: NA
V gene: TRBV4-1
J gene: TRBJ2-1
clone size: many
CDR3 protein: CASSQMDKTWSYNEQFF

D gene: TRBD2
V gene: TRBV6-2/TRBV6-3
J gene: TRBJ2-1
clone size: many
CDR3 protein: CASSPSGNYNEQFF

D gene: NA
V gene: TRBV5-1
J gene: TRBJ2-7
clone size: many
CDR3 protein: CASSLGAGAYEQYF

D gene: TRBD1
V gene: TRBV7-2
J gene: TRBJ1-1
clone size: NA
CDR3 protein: CASSLRPGGGANTEAFF

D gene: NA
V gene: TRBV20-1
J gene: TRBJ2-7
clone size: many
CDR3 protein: CSALLRREGYEQYF

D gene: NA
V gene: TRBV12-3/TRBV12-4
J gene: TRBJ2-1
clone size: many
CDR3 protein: CASSLVADSWQFF

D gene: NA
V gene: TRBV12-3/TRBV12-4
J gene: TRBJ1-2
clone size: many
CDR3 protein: CASSWATVLTF

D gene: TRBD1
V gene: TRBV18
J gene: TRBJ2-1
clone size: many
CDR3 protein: CASSPGGQGVLFF

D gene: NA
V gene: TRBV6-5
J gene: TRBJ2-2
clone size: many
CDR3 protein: CASSRLLEIPNTGELFF

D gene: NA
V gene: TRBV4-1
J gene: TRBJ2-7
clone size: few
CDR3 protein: CASSPFGVPARGPSYEQYF

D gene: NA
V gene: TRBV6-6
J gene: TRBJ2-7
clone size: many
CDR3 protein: CASSFETKQYF

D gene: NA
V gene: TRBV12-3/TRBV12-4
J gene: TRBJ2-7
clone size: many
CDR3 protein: CASSLLYEGARQYF

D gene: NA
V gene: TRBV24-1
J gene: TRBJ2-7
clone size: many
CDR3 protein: CATSVGDKHEQYF

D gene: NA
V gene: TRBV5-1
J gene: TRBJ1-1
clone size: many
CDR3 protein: CASSIGGRTEAFF

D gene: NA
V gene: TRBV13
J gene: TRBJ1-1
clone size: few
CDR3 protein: CASSPSGGWTEAFF